Reported below is one T cell receptor beta chain. Its cognate antigen is unknown. The data stem from a study of siplizumab effects on memory and regulatory T cells. Study-level points and caveats: With siplizumab, Treg-derived clones averaged approximately 69% of mappable alloreactive CD4+ clones, versus around 25% in controls. An assignable naive or memory phenotype was lacking in roughly 75-96% of proliferating CD4+ or CD8+ clones. Unstimulated subsets contained matches for only a minor fraction of alloreactive clones.

Assayed TCR templates numbered some 9.3 x 10^4 for each sample. Sequenced by immunoSEQ multiplex PCR; TCRdb stores in-frame clones only, minus some. The sample contains under 70,000 clones, around 79% of which appear only once. CDR3 length: 13 amino acids. Looked up from germline, CDR1 is MNHNY and CDR2 is SVGAGI (reference sequence). V was shortened by 6 bases and J by 0 bases, with 6 bases between the two germline ends. The receptor comes from a human donor in good health. The sample consisted of memory CD4+ T cells sorted from blood. The gene calls are TRBV6-6 and TRBJ1-3; D not resolved. The CDR3 spells CASRFFSGNTIYF. The DNA for the CDR3 is TGTGCCAGCAGATTCTTCTCTGGAAACACCATATATTTT.